The source of this TCR beta chain is a study of CD8+ T cells in alopecia areata. The CDR3 is made up of 15 amino acids. Germline lookup yields CDR1 MGHRA and CDR2 YSYEKL. V lost 5 bases, J lost 0 bases, and 1 base stayed unmatched. The treatment was: oral pan-JAK inhibitor, 5-10 mg twice daily. Sorting separated CD4+ and CD8+ T cells out of PBMCs. Once RNA had been extracted, it was reverse transcribed into cDNA to act as the sequencing template. Assay: immunoSEQ multiplex PCR; the TCRdb copy retains only in-frame clones and omits some. The sample has roughly 140,000 clones, 80% to 90% seen once; the top ten hold 20% to 25%.

The TCR comes from a human donor with alopecia areata. The genes are TRBV4-1 and TRBJ2-5; TRBD2 matches at 12 bases. The input for sequencing was CD8+ T cells sorted from blood, taken at week 4, from a patient treated with tofacitinib. The CDR3 sequence: CASSGLAGNQETQYF. CDR3 DNA: TGCGCCAGCAGCGGACTAGCGGGGAACCAAGAGACCCAGTACTTC.